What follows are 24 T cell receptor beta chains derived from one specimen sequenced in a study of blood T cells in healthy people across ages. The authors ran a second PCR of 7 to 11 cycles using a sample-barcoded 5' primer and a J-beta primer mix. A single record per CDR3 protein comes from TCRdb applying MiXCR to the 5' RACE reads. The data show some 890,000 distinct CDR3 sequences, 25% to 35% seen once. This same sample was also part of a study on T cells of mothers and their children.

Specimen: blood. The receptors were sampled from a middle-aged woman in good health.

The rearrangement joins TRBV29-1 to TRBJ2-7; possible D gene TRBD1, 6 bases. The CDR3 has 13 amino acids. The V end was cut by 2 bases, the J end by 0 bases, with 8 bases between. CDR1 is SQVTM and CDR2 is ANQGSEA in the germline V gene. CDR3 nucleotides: TGCAGCGTTGAACGGACAGACTCCTACGAGCAGTACTTC. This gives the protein CSVERTDSYEQYF.

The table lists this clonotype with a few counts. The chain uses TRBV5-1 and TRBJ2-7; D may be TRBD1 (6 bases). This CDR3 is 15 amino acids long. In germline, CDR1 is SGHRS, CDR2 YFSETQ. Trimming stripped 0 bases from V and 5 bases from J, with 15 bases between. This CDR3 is CASSLADRRINEQYF. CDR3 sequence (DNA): TGCGCCAGCAGCTTGGCCGACAGGCGGATCAACGAGCAGTACTTC.

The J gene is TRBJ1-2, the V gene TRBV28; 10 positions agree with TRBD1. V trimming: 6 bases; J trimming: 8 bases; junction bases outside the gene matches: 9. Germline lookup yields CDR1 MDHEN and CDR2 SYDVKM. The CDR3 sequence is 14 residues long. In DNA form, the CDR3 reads TGTGCCAGCAGGAACCGGGACAGGGGAAGCGGCTACACCTTC. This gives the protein CASRNRDRGSGYTF.

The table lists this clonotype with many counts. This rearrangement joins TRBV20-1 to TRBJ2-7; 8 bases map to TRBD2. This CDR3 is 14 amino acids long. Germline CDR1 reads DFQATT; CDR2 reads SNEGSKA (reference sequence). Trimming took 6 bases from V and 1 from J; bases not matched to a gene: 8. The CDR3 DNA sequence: TGCAGTGCAACCGTAGCGGGGCCTTCCTACGAGCAGTACTTC. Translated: CSATVAGPSYEQYF.

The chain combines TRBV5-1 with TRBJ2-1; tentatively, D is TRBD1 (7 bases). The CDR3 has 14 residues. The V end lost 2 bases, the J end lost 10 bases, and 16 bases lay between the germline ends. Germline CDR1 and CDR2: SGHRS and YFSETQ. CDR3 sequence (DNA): TGCGCCAGCAGCTTTTCACTAGCAGGGGGGGAGCAGTTCTTC. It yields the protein CASSFSLAGGEQFF.

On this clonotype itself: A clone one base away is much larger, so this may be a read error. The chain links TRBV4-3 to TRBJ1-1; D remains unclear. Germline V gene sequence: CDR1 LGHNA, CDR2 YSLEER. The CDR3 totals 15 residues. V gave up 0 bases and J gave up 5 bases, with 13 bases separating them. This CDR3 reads CASSQDFGRRTEAFF. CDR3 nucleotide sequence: TGCGCCAGCAGCCAAGATTTTGGAAGGCGGACTGAAGCTTTCTTT.

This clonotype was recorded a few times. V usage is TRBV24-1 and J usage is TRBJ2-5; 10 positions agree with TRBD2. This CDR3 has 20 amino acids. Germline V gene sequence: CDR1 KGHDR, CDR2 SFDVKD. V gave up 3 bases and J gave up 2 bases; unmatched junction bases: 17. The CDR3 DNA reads TGTGCCACCAGTGATCCTCGGTGGGGCCTAGCGGGGGCCTTACAAGAGACCCAGTACTTC. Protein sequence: CATSDPRWGLAGALQETQYF.

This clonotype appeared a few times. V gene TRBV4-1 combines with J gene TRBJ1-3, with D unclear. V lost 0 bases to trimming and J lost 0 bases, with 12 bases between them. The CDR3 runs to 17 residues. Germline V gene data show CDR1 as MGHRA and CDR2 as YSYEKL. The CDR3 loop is CASSQDLPQFSGNTIYF. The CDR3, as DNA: TGCGCCAGCAGCCAAGATCTACCACAGTTCTCTGGAAACACCATATATTTT.

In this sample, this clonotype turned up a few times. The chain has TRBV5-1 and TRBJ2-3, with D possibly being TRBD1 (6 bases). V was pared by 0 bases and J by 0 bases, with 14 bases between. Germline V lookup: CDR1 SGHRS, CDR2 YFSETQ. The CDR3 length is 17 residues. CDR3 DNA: TGCGCCAGCAGCTTGGTAGGGGGATTGACTAGCACAGATACGCAGTATTTT. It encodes CASSLVGGLTSTDTQYF.

The CDR3 coding sequence is TGTGCCAGCAGCTTTTCTCCTAATGAAAAACTGTTTTTT. Protein sequence: CASSFSPNEKLFF. The chain uses TRBV7-2 and TRBJ1-4; D is unresolved. The germline V gene encodes CDR1 SGHTA and CDR2 FQGNSA. Trimming took 3 bases from V and 3 from J, leaving 5 bases between them. The CDR3 has 13 residues.

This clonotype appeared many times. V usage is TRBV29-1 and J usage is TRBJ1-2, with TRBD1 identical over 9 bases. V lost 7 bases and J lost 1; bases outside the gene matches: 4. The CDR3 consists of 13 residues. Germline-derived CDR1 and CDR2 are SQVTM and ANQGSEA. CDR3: CSGGTGNNYGYTF. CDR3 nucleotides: TGCAGCGGCGGGACAGGGAATAACTATGGCTACACCTTC.

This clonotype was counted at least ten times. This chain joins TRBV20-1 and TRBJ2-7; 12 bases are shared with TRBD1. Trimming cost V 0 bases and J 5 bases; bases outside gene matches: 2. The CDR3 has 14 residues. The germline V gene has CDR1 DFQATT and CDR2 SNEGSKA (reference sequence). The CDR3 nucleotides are TGCAGTGCTAGAGATCGGGACAGGGGGCACGAGCAGTACTTC. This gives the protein CSARDRDRGHEQYF.

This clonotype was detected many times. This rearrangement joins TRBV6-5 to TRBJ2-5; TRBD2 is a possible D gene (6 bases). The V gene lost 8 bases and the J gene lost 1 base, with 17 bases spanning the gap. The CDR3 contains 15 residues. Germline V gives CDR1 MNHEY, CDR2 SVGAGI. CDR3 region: CASLTLREPQETQYF. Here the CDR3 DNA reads TGTGCCAGCCTAACATTGCGGGAACCCCAAGAGACCCAGTACTTC.

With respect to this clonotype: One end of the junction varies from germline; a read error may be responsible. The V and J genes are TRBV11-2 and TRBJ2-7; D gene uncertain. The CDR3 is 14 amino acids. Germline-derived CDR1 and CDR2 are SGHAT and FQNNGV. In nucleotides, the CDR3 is TGTGCCAGCAGCTTAGATAGGGCGACCTACGAGCAGCACTTC. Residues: CASSLDRATYEQHF. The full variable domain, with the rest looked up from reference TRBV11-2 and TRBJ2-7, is EAGVAQSPRYKIIEKRQSVAFWCNPISGHATLYWYQQILGQGPKLLIQFQNNGVVDDSQLPKDRFSAERLKGVDSTLKIQPAKLEDSAVYLCASSLDRATYEQHFGPGTRLTVT.

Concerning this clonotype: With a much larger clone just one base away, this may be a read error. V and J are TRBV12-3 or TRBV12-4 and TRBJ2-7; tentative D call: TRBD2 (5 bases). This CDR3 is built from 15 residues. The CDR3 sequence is CASSLPGIRSYEQDF. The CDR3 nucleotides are TGTGCCAGCAGTTTACCGGGGATACGCTCCTACGAGCAGGACTTC.

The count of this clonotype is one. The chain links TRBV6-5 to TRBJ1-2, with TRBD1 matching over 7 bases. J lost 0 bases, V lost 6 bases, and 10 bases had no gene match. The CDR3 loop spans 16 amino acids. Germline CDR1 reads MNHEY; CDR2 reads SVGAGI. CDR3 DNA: TGTGCCAGCAGACCCCGGGACAGAGCCGCTAACTATGGCTACACCTTC. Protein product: CASRPRDRAANYGYTF.

CDR3 sequence reads: CASSSSDSNQPQHF. The DNA of the CDR3 is TGTGCCAGCAGTTCGTCAGACAGCAATCAGCCCCAGCATTTT. V usage is TRBV6-5 and J usage is TRBJ1-5; D ambiguous. V shed 4 bases and J shed 1 base, with 8 bases lying between them. CDR1 is MNHEY and CDR2 is SVGAGI in the germline V gene. This CDR3 spans 14 amino acids.

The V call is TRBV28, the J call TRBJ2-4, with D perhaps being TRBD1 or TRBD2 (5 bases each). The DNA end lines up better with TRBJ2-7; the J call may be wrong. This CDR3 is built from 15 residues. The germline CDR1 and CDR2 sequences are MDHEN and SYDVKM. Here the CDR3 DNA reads TGTGCCAGCAACTGGTTTGGGACGAAGGGTAACGAGCAGTACTTC. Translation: CASNWFGTKGNEQYF.

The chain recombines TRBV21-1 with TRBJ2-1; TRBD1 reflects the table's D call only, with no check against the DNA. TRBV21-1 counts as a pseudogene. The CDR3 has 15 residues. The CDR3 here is CASSSRQGQDNEQFF. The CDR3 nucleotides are TGTGCCAGCAGCTCGCGACAGGGGCAGGACAATGAGCAGTTCTTC.

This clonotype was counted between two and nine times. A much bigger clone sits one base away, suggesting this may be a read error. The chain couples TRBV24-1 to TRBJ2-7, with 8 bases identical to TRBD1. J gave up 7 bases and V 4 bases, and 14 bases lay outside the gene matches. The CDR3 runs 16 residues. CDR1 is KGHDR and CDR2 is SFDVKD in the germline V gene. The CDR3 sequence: CATSDTTGGEVNEQYF. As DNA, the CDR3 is TGTGCCACCAGTGACACCACAGGGGGTGAAGTAAATGAGCAGTACTTC.

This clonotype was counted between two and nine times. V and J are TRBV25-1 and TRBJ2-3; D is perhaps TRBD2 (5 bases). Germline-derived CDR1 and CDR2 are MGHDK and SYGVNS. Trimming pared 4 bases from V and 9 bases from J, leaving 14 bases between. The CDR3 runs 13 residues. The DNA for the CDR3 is TGTGCCAGCAGTGCCGGAAGTGGAGGCACGCAGTATTTT. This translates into CASSAGSGGTQYF.

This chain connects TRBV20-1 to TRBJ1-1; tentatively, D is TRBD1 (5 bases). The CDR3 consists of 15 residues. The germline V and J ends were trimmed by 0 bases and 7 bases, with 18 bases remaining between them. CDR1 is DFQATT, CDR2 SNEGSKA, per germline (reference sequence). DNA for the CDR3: TGCAGTGCTAGAGATAAAGGACACATTCTCGGTGAAGCTTTCTTT. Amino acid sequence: CSARDKGHILGEAFF.

The DNA of the CDR3 is TGTGCCAGCAGTTTTACTACGGGACGGAACACTGAAGCTTTCTTT. Its protein product is CASSFTTGRNTEAFF. The chain has TRBV27 and TRBJ1-1; the D gene is possibly TRBD1 (5 bases). Trimming left V 3 bases short and J 1 base short, with 12 bases between. CDR3 size: 15 residues. Looked up from germline, CDR1 is MNHEY and CDR2 is SMNVEV (reference sequence).

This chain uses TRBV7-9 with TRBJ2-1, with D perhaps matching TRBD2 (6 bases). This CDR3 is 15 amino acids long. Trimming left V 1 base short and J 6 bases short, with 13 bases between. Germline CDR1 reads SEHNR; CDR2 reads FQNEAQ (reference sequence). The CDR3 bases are TGTGCCAGCAGCTTAGGCCAAGGAGGGGTCAATGAGCAGTTCTTC. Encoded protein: CASSLGQGGVNEQFF.